The present TCR beta chain was sequenced within a study of shared clonotypes between healthy human individuals. Method: immunoSEQ multiplex PCR; TCRdb's copy keeps in-frame clones and lacks some. This table holds 550,000 to 700,000 clones, 55% to 85% found once. As concerns this clone: Its antigen remains unknown.

V gave up 6 bases and J gave up 7 bases, with 16 bases separating them. This CDR3 contains 14 residues. CDR1 is LNHDA and CDR2 is SQIVND in the germline V gene (reference sequence). The study, taken as a whole, reports: The generation probabilities recorded for non-shared clonotypes fell below those of clonotypes shared by all four donors.

Donors comprised healthy HIV-negative adults lacking recent acute infections or vaccinations. This TCR came from a woman between 25 and 40 years old in good health. The chain links TRBV19 to TRBJ1-5; D perhaps matches TRBD1 (6 bases). Sequenced material: memory CD4+ T cells sorted from blood. Subset noted: CD45RA-negative fraction. The CDR3 sequence is CASRRGGQGQPQHF. In DNA, the CDR3 is TGTGCCAGTAGGCGCGGGGGGCAAGGGCAGCCCCAGCATTTT.